These 24 T cell receptor beta chains came from one sample sequenced in a study of cytomegalovirus exposure and HLA in healthy donors. Primers included in the PCR were 60 Vbeta and 13 Jbeta primers. Method: immunoSEQ multiplex PCR; TCRdb's copy keeps in-frame clones and lacks some. The sample records approximately 160,000 clones, about 76% being singletons. The sequencing input was PBMCs. These TCRs come from a woman aged 35 to 49 in good health and CMV-seropositive.

The chain uses TRBV7-9 and TRBJ2-5; 10 positions match TRBD2. The V gene end was trimmed by 5 bases and the J gene end by 5 bases; junction bases not matched to a gene: 5. The germline V gene encodes CDR1 SEHNR and CDR2 FQNEAQ (reference sequence). The CDR3 totals 14 residues. Here the CDR3 DNA reads TGTGCCAGCAGCCGCAGCGGGGGGGACGAGACCCAGTACTTC. This sequence encodes CASSRSGGDETQYF.

The chain joins TRBV29-1 to TRBJ2-1; maybe TRBD1 (7 bases). V lost 6 bases and J 4 bases, leaving 16 bases between the germline ends. The CDR3 runs 14 residues. Germline V gene sequence: CDR1 SQVTM, CDR2 ANQGSEA. CDR3 DNA sequence: TGCAGCGTAGCGCGCAGGGGGGTATACAATGAGCAGTTCTTC. This encodes CSVARRGVYNEQFF.

This chain links TRBV5-4 with TRBJ1-1; 8 bases are a match to TRBD1. The germline gives CDR1 SGHNT, CDR2 YYREEE (reference sequence). The CDR3 covers 13 residues. The trim removed 4 bases at V and 6 bases at J, leaving 5 bases unmatched. The CDR3 is CASSVEQGAEAFF. The CDR3 nucleotides read TGTGCCAGCAGCGTAGAACAGGGGGCTGAAGCTTTCTTT.

The chain has TRBV7-2 and TRBJ2-7; no reliable D call. Germline values: CDR1 SGHTA, CDR2 FQGNSA. The CDR3 loop spans 13 amino acids. V dropped 6 bases and J dropped 6 bases, with 15 bases sitting between them. The CDR3 DNA sequence: TGTGCCAGCAGTCCCGAGATATCGTCCGAGCAGTACTTC. Amino acids: CASSPEISSEQYF.

In DNA form, the CDR3 reads TGTGCCAGCAGCCCACTTGCAGGGGGAAGGGCAGATACGCAGTATTTT. Its translation is CASSPLAGGRADTQYF. The chain employs TRBV4-2 and TRBJ2-3; 7 nucleotides line up with TRBD1. The ends lost 4 bases at V and 4 bases at J; junction bases unmatched: 11. The CDR3 is 16 amino acids. Germline loops: CDR1 LGHNA, CDR2 YNFKEQ.

J is TRBJ1-2 and V is TRBV5-1; 8 bases match TRBD1. In germline, CDR1 is SGHRS, CDR2 YFSETQ. The CDR3 is made up of 15 amino acids. V lost 4 bases to trimming and J lost 10 bases; unmatched junction nucleotides: 15. CDR3 coding DNA: TGCGCCAGCAGCCCGGCGGACAGGGCCCTCCAGGACTACACCTTC. Residues: CASSPADRALQDYTF.

This chain links TRBV7-2 with TRBJ1-1; D unresolved. Trimming cost V 3 bases and J 1 base, with 9 bases left between them. Per the germline V gene, CDR1 is SGHTA and CDR2 is FQGNSA. The CDR3 is 14 amino acids. CDR3 bases: TGTGCCAGCAGCTTTTTTCCAGGGAACACTGAAGCTTTCTTT. It encodes CASSFFPGNTEAFF.

V gene TRBV28 combines with J gene TRBJ2-7; 12 nucleotides align to TRBD2. The germline gives CDR1 MDHEN, CDR2 SYDVKM. With V trimmed by 3 bases and J by 5 bases, 11 bases remained unmatched. This CDR3 is built from 17 residues. This CDR3 reads CASSLPSSGRVEDEQYF. The CDR3 DNA sequence: TGTGCCAGCAGTTTGCCTTCTAGCGGGAGGGTTGAAGACGAGCAGTACTTC.

The rearrangement uses TRBV18 and TRBJ1-6, with 7 bases lining up with TRBD1. The V gene end was trimmed by 8 bases and the J gene end by 7 bases; junction bases not matched to a gene: 8. CDR1 and CDR2 (germline): KGHSH, LQKENI. The CDR3 covers 14 residues. CDR3 DNA: TGTGCCAGCACCTCAGGGGGTTGGAATTCACCCCTCCACTTT. It is translated as CASTSGGWNSPLHF.

The chain links TRBV28 to TRBJ1-2, with D tentatively TRBD1 (6 bases). Trimming stripped 5 bases from V and 6 bases from J, with 10 bases between. The CDR3 contains 12 residues. Germline V lookup: CDR1 MDHEN, CDR2 SYDVKM. The CDR3 is CASSLPGDGYTF. CDR3 in DNA: TGTGCCAGCAGTCTCCCAGGGGATGGCTACACCTTC.

The rearrangement joins TRBV6-5 to TRBJ2-1; no clear D. V was cut by 4 bases and J by 6 bases, with 10 bases left in between. Germline V CDR1 and CDR2: MNHEY, SVGAGI. CDR3 length: 13 amino acids. In DNA, the CDR3 is TGTGCCAGCAGTTTATCAGGCCTCAATGAGCAGTTCTTC. Protein product: CASSLSGLNEQFF.

The chain couples TRBV6-1 to TRBJ2-7; maybe TRBD2 (5 bases). This CDR3 comprises 14 residues. Trimming shortened V by 8 bases and J by 0 bases, and 14 bases separated the two germline ends. Germline CDR1 MNHNS, CDR2 SASEGT. The CDR3 region is CASGGLGNSYEQYF. The CDR3 nucleotides read TGTGCCAGCGGAGGACTGGGAAACTCCTACGAGCAGTACTTC.

V is TRBV2 and J is TRBJ2-7, with D unresolved. CDR1 and CDR2 (germline): SNHLY, FYNNEI. The V and J ends lost 1 base and 2 bases respectively, with 15 bases between them. This CDR3 has 16 residues. The CDR3 here is CASSEVLWARTYEQYF. The CDR3 coding sequence is TGTGCCAGCAGTGAAGTTCTATGGGCAAGGACCTACGAGCAGTACTTC.

This clone was seen only a few times. The chain uses TRBV7-9 and TRBJ2-1; D unclear. This CDR3 has 15 residues. CDR1 SEHNR and CDR2 FQNEAQ come from the germline V gene (reference sequence). V lost 5 bases to trimming and J lost 7 bases, with 18 bases between them. The CDR3 bases are TGTGCCAGCAGCGACTCCGCCGAGGTGTGGAATGAGCAGTTCTTC. This encodes CASSDSAEVWNEQFF.

In DNA, the CDR3 is TGTGCCAGCAGTTACCTGGACAGGAATTCACCCCTCCACTTT. Its protein is CASSYLDRNSPLHF. The genes are TRBV6-5 and TRBJ1-6; TRBD1 matches at 7 bases. CDR3 length: 14 residues. Germline trimming cut 2 bases from V and 7 bases from J; bases unmatched to any gene: 2. Germline V gene sequence: CDR1 MNHEY, CDR2 SVGAGI.

The CDR3 nucleotides are TGTGCCAGCGGTACTGTCGGGAATAATGAAAAACTGTTTTTT. It translates to CASGTVGNNEKLFF. The V gene is TRBV6-5, the J gene TRBJ1-4; D gene unclear. Germline loops: CDR1 MNHEY, CDR2 SVGAGI. The germline V and J ends were trimmed by 8 bases and 4 bases, with 14 bases remaining between them. There are 14 residues in the CDR3.

The chain carries TRBV7-9 and TRBJ2-1, with a possible D match to TRBD1 (5 bases). Trimming removed 5 bases from V and 8 bases from J, with 16 bases in between. Germline V gene lookup returns CDR1 SEHNR and CDR2 FQNEAQ (reference sequence). The CDR3 has 14 residues. The CDR3, as DNA: TGTGCCAGCAGCGTCTCAGGGTTTGGGGATGAGCAGTTCTTC. Protein product: CASSVSGFGDEQFF.

The J gene is TRBJ2-1, the V gene TRBV7-8, with TRBD2 matching over 11 bases. The V gene's germline CDR1 is SGHVS and CDR2 FQNEAQ. The CDR3 loop spans 16 amino acids. V shed 4 bases, J shed 4 bases, and the junction held 6 bases outside the gene matches. Here the CDR3 DNA reads TGTGCCAGCAGCTCCACTAGCGGGGGCACATACAATGAGCAGTTCTTC. Its translation: CASSSTSGGTYNEQFF.

V and J are TRBV2 and TRBJ2-1; possibly TRBD2 for D (5 bases). V lost 4 bases and J 7 bases, leaving 14 bases between the germline ends. The CDR3 runs 14 residues. The germline V gene has CDR1 SNHLY and CDR2 FYNNEI. CDR3 amino acids: CASSVRVTSNEQFF. CDR3 sequence (DNA): TGTGCCAGCAGTGTAAGGGTTACTAGTAATGAGCAGTTCTTC.

The V and J genes are TRBV28 and TRBJ2-7; D is uncertain. CDR1 is MDHEN, CDR2 SYDVKM, per germline. This CDR3 has 13 residues. Deletions cut 5 bases from V and 3 bases from J, with 11 bases between. CDR3 region: CASSPRNYYEQYF. The DNA of the CDR3 is TGTGCCAGCAGTCCCCGGAACTACTACGAGCAGTACTTC.

The chain employs TRBV5-1 and TRBJ1-1; D remains unclear. V was clipped by 0 bases and J by 4 bases, with 10 bases between them. Germline lookup yields CDR1 SGHRS and CDR2 YFSETQ. CDR3 length: 14 amino acids. CDR3 sequence (DNA): TGCGCCAGCAGCTTGGAAACAATTCCCACTGAAGCTTTCTTT. Amino acids: CASSLETIPTEAFF.

The V gene is TRBV7-2, the J gene TRBJ1-5; D is ambiguous. The V gene's germline CDR1 is SGHTA and CDR2 FQGNSA. V lost 5 bases to trimming and J lost 7 bases, with 9 bases between them. There are 12 residues in the CDR3. The DNA for the CDR3 is TGTGCCAGCAGCCTCTACGAACAGCCCCAGCATTTT. It yields the protein CASSLYEQPQHF.

This rearrangement joins TRBV2 to TRBJ1-3, with 10 nucleotides matching TRBD1. Losses at the gene ends were 2 bases for V and 1 base for J; bases not matched to a gene: 11. Per the germline V gene, CDR1 is SNHLY and CDR2 is FYNNEI. The CDR3 sequence is 19 residues long. This CDR3 is CASSEFGTGVVRSGNTIYF. In DNA form, the CDR3 reads TGTGCCAGCAGTGAATTTGGGACAGGGGTGGTAAGGTCTGGAAACACCATATATTTT.

The V and J genes are TRBV5-1 and TRBJ1-3; TRBD1 might be the D (5 bases). V lost 0 bases, J lost 4 bases, and 11 bases lay in between. Germline V gene sequence: CDR1 SGHRS, CDR2 YFSETQ. This CDR3 region has 15 residues. In DNA form, the CDR3 reads TGCGCCAGCAGCTTGGATGGGGCTGGAGGAAACACCATATATTTT. It translates to CASSLDGAGGNTIYF.